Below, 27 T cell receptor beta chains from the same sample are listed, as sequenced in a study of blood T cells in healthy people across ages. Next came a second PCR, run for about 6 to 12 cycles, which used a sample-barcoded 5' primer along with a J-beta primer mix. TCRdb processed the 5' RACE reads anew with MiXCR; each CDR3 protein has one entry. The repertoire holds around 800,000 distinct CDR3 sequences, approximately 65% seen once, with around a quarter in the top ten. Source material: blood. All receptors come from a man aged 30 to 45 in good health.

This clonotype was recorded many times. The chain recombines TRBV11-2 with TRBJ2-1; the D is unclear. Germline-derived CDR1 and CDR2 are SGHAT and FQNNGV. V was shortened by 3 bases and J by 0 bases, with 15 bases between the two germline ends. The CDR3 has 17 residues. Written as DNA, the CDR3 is TGTGCCAGCAGCTTGAATCCCCCCTCGAGCTCCTACAATGAGCAGTTCTTC. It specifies CASSLNPPSSSYNEQFF.

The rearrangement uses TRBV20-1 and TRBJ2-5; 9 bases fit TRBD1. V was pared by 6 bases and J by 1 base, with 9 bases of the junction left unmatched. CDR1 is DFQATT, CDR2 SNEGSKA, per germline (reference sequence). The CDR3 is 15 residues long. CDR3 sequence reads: CSANDRGGGQETQYF. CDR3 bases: TGCAGTGCCAATGACAGGGGGGGAGGCCAAGAGACCCAGTACTTC.

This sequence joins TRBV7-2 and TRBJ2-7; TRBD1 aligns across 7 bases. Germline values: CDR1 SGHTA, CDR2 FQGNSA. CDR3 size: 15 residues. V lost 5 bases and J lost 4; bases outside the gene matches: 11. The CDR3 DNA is TGTGCCAGCAGCAGGACCAGGGGGATTACGTACGAGCAGTACTTC. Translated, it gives CASSRTRGITYEQYF.

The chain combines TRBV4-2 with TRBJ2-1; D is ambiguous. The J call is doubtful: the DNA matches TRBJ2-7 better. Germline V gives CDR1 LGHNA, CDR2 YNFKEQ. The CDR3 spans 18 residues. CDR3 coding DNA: TGTGCCAGCAGCCAAGTCGTAACTCCGGGCCACTCCTACAATGAGCAGTACTTC. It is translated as CASSQVVTPGHSYNEQYF.

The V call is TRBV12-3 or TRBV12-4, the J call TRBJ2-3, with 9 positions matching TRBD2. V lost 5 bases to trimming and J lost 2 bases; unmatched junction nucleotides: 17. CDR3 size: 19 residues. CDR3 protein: CASSPPLLRLAGFTDTQYF. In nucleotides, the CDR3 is TGTGCCAGCAGTCCGCCCCTCCTTAGGCTAGCGGGGTTCACAGATACGCAGTATTTT.

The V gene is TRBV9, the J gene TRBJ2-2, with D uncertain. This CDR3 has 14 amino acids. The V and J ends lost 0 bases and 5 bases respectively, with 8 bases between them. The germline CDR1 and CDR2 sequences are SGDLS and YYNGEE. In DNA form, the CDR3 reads TGTGCCAGCAGCGTAGCTCGGTGGACCGGGGAGCTGTTTTTT. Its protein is CASSVARWTGELFF.

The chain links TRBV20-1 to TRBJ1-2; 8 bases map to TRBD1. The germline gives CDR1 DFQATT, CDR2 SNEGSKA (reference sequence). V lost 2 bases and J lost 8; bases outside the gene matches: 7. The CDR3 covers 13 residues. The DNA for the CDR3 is TGCAGTGCTAGATCCGACAGGGGAGGCGGCTACACCTTC. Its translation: CSARSDRGGGYTF.

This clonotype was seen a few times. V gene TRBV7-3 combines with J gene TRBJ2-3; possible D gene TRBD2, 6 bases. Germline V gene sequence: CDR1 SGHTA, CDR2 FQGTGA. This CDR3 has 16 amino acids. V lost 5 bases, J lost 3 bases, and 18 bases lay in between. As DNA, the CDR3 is TGTGCCAGCAGCCTCGGCGTTGGCGGGAAAACAGATACGCAGTATTTT. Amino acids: CASSLGVGGKTDTQYF.

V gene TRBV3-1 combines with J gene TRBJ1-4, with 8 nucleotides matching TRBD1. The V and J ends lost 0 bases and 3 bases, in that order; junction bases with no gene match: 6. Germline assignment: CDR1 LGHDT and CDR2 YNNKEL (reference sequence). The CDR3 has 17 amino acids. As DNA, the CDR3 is TGTGCCAGCAGCCAAGATCTCTTACAGGGGGCTAATGAAAAACTGTTTTTT. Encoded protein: CASSQDLLQGANEKLFF.

In DNA form, the CDR3 reads TGTGCCAGCAGCGCCGGACGGATCAATGAGCAGTTCTTC. This codes for CASSAGRINEQFF. The rearrangement links TRBV11-1 to TRBJ2-1; D call uncertain. The germline V gene encodes CDR1 SGHAT and CDR2 FQDESV (reference sequence). Trimming took off 5 bases at V and 6 bases at J, with 11 bases between the two ends. The CDR3 is made up of 13 amino acids.

The CDR3 loop is CASSIALGQGNTEAFF. The CDR3 region has the DNA TGTGCCAGCAGTATCGCCTTGGGACAGGGGAACACTGAAGCTTTCTTT. The chain combines TRBV6-2 or TRBV6-3 with TRBJ1-1, with 9 bases matching TRBD1. The CDR3 is 16 residues long. Trimming cost V 5 bases and J 1 base; bases outside gene matches: 8. CDR1 and CDR2 (germline): MNHEY, SVGEGT.

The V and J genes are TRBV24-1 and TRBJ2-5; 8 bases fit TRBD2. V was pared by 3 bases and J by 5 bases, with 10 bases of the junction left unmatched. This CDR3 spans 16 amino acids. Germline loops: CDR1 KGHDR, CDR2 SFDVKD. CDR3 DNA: TGTGCCACCAGTGATCGCTCAACTAGCGGACGGGAGACCCAGTACTTC. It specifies CATSDRSTSGRETQYF.

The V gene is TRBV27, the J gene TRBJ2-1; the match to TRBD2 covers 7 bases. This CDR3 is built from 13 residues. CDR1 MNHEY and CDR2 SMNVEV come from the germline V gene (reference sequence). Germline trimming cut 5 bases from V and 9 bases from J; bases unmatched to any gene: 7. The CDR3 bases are TGTGCCAGCAGTGCCGGGGGGATGGGTGAGCAGTTCTTC. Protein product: CASSAGGMGEQFF.

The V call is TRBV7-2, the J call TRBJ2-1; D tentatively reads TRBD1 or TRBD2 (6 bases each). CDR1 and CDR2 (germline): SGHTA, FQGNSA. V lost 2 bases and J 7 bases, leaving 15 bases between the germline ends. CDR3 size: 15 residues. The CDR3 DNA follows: TGTGCCAGCAGCTTAACGTGGGGGGCGAGGAATGAGCAGTTCTTC. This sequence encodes CASSLTWGARNEQFF.

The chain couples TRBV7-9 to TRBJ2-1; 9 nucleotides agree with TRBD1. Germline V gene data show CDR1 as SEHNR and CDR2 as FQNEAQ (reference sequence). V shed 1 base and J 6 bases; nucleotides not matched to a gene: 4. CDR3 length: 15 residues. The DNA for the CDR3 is TGTGCCAGCAGCTTAGGGGGACAGGGCCTCAATGAGCAGTTCTTC. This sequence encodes CASSLGGQGLNEQFF.

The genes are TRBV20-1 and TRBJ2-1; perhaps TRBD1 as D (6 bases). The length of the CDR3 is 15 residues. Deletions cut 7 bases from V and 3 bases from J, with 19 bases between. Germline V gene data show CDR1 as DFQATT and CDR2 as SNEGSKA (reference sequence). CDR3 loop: CSVSPGTGNYNEQFF. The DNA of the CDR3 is TGCAGTGTAAGCCCGGGAACAGGGAACTACAATGAGCAGTTCTTC.

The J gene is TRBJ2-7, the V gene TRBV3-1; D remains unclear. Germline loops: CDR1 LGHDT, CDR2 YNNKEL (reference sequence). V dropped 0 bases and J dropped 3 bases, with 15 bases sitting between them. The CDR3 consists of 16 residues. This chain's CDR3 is CASSQDLGPRYYEQYF. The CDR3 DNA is TGTGCCAGCAGCCAAGATCTAGGGCCACGTTACTACGAGCAGTACTTC.

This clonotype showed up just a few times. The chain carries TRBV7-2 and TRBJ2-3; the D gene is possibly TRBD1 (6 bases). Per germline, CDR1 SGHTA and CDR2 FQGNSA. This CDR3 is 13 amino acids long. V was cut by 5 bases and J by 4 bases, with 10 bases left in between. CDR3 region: CASSSAGADTQYF. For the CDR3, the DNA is TGTGCCAGCAGCAGCGCAGGGGCAGATACGCAGTATTTT.

The CDR3 reads CAAVGANVLTF. Written as DNA, the CDR3 is TGTGCCGCGGTGGGGGCCAACGTCCTGACTTTC. The chain carries TRBV6-5 and TRBJ2-6; D remains ambiguous. V was pared by 11 bases and J by 4 bases, with 6 bases between. CDR3 length: 11 amino acids. CDR1 MNHEY and CDR2 SVGAGI come from the germline V gene.

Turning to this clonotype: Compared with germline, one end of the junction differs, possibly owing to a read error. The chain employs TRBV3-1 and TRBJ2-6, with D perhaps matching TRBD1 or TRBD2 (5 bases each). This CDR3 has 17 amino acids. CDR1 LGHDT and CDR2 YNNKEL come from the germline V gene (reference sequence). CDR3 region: CVSSQVPPGPGANVLTF. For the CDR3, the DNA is TGTGTCAGCAGCCAAGTCCCCCCGGGGCCTGGGGCCAACGTCCTGACTTTC.

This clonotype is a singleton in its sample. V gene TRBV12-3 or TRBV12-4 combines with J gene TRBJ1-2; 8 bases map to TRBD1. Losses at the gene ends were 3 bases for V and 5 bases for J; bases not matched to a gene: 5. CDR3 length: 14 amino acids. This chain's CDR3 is CASSLSGGRYGYTF. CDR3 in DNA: TGTGCCAGCAGTTTGTCAGGGGGCCGATATGGCTACACCTTC.

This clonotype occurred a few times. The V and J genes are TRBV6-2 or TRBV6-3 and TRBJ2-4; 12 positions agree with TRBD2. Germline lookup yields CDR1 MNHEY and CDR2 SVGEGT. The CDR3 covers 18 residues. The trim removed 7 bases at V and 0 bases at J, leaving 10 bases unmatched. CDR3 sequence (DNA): TGTGCCAGCAACGAAAGGACTAGCGGGGACCTAGCCAAAAACATTCAGTACTTC. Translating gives CASNERTSGDLAKNIQYF.

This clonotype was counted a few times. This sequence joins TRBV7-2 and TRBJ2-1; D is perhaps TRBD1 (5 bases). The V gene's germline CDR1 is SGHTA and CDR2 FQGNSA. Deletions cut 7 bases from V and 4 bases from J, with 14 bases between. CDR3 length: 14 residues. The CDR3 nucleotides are TGTGCCAGCACCTATGGCAACAGGTACAATGAGCAGTTCTTC. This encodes CASTYGNRYNEQFF. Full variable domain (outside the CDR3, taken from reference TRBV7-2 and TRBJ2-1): GAGVSQSPSNKVTEKGKDVELRCDPISGHTALYWYRQSLGQGLEFLIYFQGNSAPDKSGLPSDRFSAERTGGSVSTLTIQRTQQEDSAVYLCASTYGNRYNEQFFGPGTRLTVL.

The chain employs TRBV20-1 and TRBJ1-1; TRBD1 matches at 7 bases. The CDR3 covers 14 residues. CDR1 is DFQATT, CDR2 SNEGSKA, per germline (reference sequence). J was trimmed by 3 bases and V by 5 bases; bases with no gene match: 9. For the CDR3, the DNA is TGCAGTGCTGGCCCGGACAGGACTTACACTGAAGCTTTCTTT. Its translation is CSAGPDRTYTEAFF.

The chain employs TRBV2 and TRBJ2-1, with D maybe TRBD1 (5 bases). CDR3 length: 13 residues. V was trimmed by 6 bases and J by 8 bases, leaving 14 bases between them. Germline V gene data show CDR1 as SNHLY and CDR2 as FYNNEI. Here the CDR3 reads CASSAGNWDEQFF. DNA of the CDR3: TGTGCCAGCAGCGCAGGGAATTGGGATGAGCAGTTCTTC.

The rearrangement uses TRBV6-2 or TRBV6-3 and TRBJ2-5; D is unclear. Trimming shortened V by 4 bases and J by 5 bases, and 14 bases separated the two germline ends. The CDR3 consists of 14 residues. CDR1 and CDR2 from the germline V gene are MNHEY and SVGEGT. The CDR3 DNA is TGTGCCAGCAGTTCTTTAGGGATCTTCGAGACCCAGTACTTC. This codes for CASSSLGIFETQYF.

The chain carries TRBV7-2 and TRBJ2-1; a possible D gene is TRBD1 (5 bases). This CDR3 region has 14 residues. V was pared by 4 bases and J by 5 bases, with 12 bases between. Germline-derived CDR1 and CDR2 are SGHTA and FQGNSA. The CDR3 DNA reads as TGTGCCAGCAGCTCCCGCCCCAGGGACAATGAGCAGTTCTTC. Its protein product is CASSSRPRDNEQFF.